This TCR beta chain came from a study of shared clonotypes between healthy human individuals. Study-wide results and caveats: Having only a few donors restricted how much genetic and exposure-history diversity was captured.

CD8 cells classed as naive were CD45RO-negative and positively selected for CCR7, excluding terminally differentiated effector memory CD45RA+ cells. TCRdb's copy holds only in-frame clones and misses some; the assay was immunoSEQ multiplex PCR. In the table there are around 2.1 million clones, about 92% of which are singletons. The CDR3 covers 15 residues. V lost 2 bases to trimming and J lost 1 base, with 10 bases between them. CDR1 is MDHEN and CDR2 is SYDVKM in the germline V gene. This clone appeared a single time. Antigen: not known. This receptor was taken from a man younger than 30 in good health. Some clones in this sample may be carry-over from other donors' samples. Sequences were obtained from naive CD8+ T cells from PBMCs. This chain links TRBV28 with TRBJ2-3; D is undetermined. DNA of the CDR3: TGTGCCAGCAGTTTACGGCAAACTGGCACAGATACGCAGTATTTT. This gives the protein CASSLRQTGTDTQYF.